Detailed here is one T cell receptor beta chain. This sample was included in a study of blood T cell repertoires in COVID-19. Trimming removed 0 bases from V and 3 bases from J, with 5 bases in between. The germline gives CDR1 SGHTA, CDR2 FQGTGA. The CDR3 spans 14 residues. Generated by immunoSEQ multiplex PCR, the TCRdb table keeps only in-frame clones and is missing some. This repertoire shows 93,000 or so clones, about 80% found once; its top ten account for 10% to 15%. This receptor was identified in a human donor in a cohort sampled during active or convalescent COVID-19. The sample was peripheral blood. V usage is TRBV7-3 and J usage is TRBJ2-2; D is perhaps TRBD2 (5 bases). The CDR3 DNA is TGTGCCAGCAGCTTAACGGAGGACACCGGGGAGCTGTTTTTT. This codes for CASSLTEDTGELFF.